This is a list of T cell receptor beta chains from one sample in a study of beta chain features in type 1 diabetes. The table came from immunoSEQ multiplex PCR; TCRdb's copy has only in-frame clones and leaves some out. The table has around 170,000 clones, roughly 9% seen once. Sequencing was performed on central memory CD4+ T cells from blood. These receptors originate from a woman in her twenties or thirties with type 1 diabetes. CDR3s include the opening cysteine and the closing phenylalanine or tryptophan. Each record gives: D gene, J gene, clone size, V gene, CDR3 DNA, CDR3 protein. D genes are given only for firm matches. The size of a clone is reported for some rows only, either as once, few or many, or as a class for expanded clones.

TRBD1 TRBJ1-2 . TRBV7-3 TGTGCCAGCAGCCCCAGGGGGAGCGTCGGTGGCTACACCTTC CASSPRGSVGGYTF
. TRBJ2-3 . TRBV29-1 TGCAGCGTGGCGAAGCGCGGGACTAGCACAGATACGCAGTATTTT CSVAKRGTSTDTQYF
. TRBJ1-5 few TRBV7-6 TGTGCCAGCAGCTATAGTCCCAATCAGCCCCAGCATTTT CASSYSPNQPQHF
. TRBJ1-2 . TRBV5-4 TGTGCCAGCAGTCTGACAGACATCTATGGCTACACCTTC CASSLTDIYGYTF
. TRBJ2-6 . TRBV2 TGTGCCAGCAGTGAGAGGGCTGGGGCCAACGTCCTGACTTTC CASSERAGANVLTF
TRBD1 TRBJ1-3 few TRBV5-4 TGTGCCAGCAGGATTGACAGGGATATTGGAAACACCATATATTTT CASRIDRDIGNTIYF
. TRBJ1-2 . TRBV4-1 TGCGCCAGCAGCCAAGTAGAGGACATGAGAAGGGAAAGCTACACCTTC CASSQVEDMRRESYTF
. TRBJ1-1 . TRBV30 TGTGCCTGGGACGGGACTAACGGGACTCCTCCTGAAGCTTTCTTT CAWDGTNGTPPEAFF
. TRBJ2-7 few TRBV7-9 TGTGCCAGCAGCTTAGGGGACACCACCTACGAGCAGTACTTC CASSLGDTTYEQYF
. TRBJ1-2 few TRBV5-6 TGTGCCAGCAGCATAGGGGGTGGCTACACCTTC CASSIGGGYTF
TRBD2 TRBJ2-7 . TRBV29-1 TGCAGCGTTATCACTAGCGGGTTTACCTACGAGCAGTACTTC CSVITSGFTYEQYF
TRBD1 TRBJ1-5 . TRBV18 TGTGCCAGCTCAGAGGACAGGGTAGGGCAGCCCCAGCATTTT CASSEDRVGQPQHF
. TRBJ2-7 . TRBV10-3 TGTGCCATCAGAGGTAGCGGCTACGAGCAGTACTTC CAIRGSGYEQYF
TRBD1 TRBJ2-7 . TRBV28 TGTGCCAGCAGAGAGAGGACAGGGGGGGTTGGCGAGCAGTACTTC CASRERTGGVGEQYF
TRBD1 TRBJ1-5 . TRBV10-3 TGTGCCATCAGTGAGCACAGGGGAGGTGAGGGCAATCAGCCCCAGCATTTT CAISEHRGGEGNQPQHF
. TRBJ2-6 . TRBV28 TGTGCCAGCAGTTTAGGGGCAGGGGTCTTCCCTGGGGCCAACGTCCTGACTTTC CASSLGAGVFPGANVLTF
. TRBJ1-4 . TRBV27 TGTGCCAGCAGTGCGGGGGGCGCATCTGAAAAACTGTTTTTT CASSAGGASEKLFF
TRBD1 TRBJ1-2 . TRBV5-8 TGTGCCAGCAGCATGACAGGGCTGGACTATGGCTACACCTTC CASSMTGLDYGYTF
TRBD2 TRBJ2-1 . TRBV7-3 TGTGCCAGCAGTCCCTCTACTAGCGCGGACAATGAGCAGTTCTTC CASSPSTSADNEQFF
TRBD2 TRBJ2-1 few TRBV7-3 TGTGCCAGCAGCTTAACTGGCGGGAGCGACTACAATGAGCAGTTCTTC CASSLTGGSDYNEQFF
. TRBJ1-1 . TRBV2 TGTGCCAGCAGTGAAGCAACGGTGAACACTGAAGCTTTCTTT CASSEATVNTEAFF
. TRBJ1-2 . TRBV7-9 TGTGCCAGCAACCCAAGTCCGGGGGGAAGTGGCTACACCTTC CASNPSPGGSGYTF
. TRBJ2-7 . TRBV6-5 TGTGCCAGCAGTAAGGAGGACTCCTACGAGCAGTACTTC CASSKEDSYEQYF
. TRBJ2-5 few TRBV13 TGTGCCAGCAGCTTGGGGCCCTCCCAAGAGACCCAGTACTTC CASSLGPSQETQYF
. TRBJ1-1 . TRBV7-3 TGTGCCAGCAGCGCGACAGGGAACACTGAAGCTTTCTTT CASSATGNTEAFF
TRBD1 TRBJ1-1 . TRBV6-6 TGTGCCATCGACAGGGGCTTATTTGGTACTGAAGCTTTCTTT CAIDRGLFGTEAFF
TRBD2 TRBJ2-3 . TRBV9 TGTGCCAGCAGCCCTCGCCTAGCGGGAGACATAGATACGCAGTATTTT CASSPRLAGDIDTQYF
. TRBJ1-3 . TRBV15 TGTGCCACCAGCAGAGGATTACAGACCTCTGGAAACACCATATATTTT CATSRGLQTSGNTIYF
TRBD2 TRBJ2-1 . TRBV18 TGTGCCAGCTCGCGGACTAGCGGGAGTCCCCAAGGGGATGAGCAGTTCTTC CASSRTSGSPQGDEQFF
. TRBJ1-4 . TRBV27 TGTGCCAGCAGTTTATTTTCAGGGCCAAATGAAAAACTGTTTTTT CASSLFSGPNEKLFF
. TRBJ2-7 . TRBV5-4 TGTGCCAGCAGCCTCCGGGACTCCTCAGACGAGCAGTACTTC CASSLRDSSDEQYF
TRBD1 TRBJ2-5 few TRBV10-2 TGCGCCAGCAGAACAGGACAGGGGGCCTTCCAAGAGACCCAGTACTTC CASRTGQGAFQETQYF
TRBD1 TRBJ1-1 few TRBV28 TGTGCCAGCAGGCCCCCCGGGACAGGGAACACTGAAGCTTTCTTT CASRPPGTGNTEAFF
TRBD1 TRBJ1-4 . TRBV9 TGTGCCAGCAGCGGATCCGGGACAGCTAATGAAAAACTGTTTTTT CASSGSGTANEKLFF
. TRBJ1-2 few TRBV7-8 TGTGCCAGCAGCTTAGATAGACAGAACTATGGCTACACCTTC CASSLDRQNYGYTF
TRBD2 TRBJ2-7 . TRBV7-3 TGTGCCAGCAGCTTACTAGCGGGAGGGGACGAGCAGTACTTC CASSLLAGGDEQYF
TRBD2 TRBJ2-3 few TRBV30 TGTGCCTGGAGTAGGGGACTAGCGGGAGGAGCAGATACGCAGTATTTT CAWSRGLAGGADTQYF
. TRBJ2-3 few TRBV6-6 TGTGCCAGCAGAGACGGGTCGATTCTCACAGATACGCAGTATTTT CASRDGSILTDTQYF
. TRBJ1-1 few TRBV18 TGTGCCAGCTCACCAAATCAACAGGGGAACACTGAAGCTTTCTTT CASSPNQQGNTEAFF
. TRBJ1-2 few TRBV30 TGTGCCTGGAGGGGACATATTTATGGCTACACCTTC CAWRGHIYGYTF
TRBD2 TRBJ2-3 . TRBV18 TGTGCCAGCTCACCAAGGCTAGCGGGAAGCACAGATACGCAGTATTTT CASSPRLAGSTDTQYF
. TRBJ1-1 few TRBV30 TGTGCCTGGACTCCGGGAATCGGCACTGAAGCTTTCTTT CAWTPGIGTEAFF
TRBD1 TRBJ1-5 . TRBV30 TGTGCCTGGAGTGCAGGGGGCCCCAATCAGCCCCAGCATTTT CAWSAGGPNQPQHF
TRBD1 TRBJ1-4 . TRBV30 TGTGCCTGGAGTATCACAGGGGGTAGTGAAAAACTGTTTTTT CAWSITGGSEKLFF
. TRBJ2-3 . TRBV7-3 TGTGCCAGCAGCTCCTCAGGCACAGATACGCAGTATTTT CASSSSGTDTQYF
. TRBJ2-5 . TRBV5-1 TGCGCCAGCAGCCCTGGACACGGGCAAGAGACCCAGTACTTC CASSPGHGQETQYF
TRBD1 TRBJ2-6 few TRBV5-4 TGTGCCAGCAACCCTGGGACAGCTTCGAGCACTGGGGCCAACGTCCTGACTTTC CASNPGTASSTGANVLTF
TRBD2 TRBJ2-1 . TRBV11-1 TGTGCCAGCAGCTCCACCGGGACTAGCGGGAGATTGGCTGAGCAGTTCTTC CASSSTGTSGRLAEQFF